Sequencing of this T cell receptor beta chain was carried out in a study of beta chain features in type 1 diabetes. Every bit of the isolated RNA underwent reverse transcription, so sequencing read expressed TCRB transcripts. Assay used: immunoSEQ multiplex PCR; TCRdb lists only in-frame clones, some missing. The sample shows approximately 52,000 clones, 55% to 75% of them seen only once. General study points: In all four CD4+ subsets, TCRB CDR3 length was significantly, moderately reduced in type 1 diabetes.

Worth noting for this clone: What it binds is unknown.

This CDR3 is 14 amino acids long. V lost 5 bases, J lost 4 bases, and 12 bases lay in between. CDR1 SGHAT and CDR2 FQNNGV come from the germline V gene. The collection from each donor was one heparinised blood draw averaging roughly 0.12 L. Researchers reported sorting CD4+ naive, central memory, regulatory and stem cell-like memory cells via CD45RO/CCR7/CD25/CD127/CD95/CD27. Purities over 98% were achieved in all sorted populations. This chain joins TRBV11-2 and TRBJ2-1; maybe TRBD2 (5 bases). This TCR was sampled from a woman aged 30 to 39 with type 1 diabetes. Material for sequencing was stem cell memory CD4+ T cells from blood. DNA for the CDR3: TGTGCCAGCAGCGGAGCTAGAGGGTACAATGAGCAGTTCTTC. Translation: CASSGARGYNEQFF.